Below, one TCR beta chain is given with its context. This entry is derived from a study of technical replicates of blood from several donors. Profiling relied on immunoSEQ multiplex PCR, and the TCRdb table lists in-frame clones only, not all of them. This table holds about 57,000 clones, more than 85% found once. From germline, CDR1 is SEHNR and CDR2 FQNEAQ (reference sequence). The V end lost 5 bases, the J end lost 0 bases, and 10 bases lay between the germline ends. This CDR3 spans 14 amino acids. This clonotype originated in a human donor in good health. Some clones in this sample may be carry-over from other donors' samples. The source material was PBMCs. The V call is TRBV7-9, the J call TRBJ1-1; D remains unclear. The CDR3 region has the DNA TGTGCCAGCAGCCCCCGGGTCGTGAACACTGAAGCTTTCTTT. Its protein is CASSPRVVNTEAFF.